The clone carrying this T cell receptor beta chain occurred many times. The antigen is not known. Per the germline V gene, CDR1 is DFQATT and CDR2 is SNEGSKA (reference sequence). CDR3 length equals 14 residues. V was cut by 3 bases and J by 0 bases, with 11 bases left in between. The data were obtained in a study of CD8 T cells in ankylosing spondylitis. Overall study results and limits: Earlier authors reported some of these motif variants in reactive arthritis synovial fluid and blood. In ankylosing spondylitis patients, matched synovial fluid reportedly showed significant enrichment of disease-linked clones.

Researchers built TCR beta libraries using quantitative 5'-RACE with molecular barcodes. TCRdb re-derived calls from the 5' RACE reads in MiXCR, one entry per CDR3 protein. Found here are roughly 130,000 distinct CDR3 sequences, more than 6.5% of them singletons; the top ten hold 10% to 15%. The receptor comes from a male donor with ankylosing spondylitis or in good health (not recorded which). The sequenced sample was blood, either unsorted or a sorted T cell fraction (not recorded which). The chain combines TRBV20-1 with TRBJ1-1; D not certain. CDR3 amino acids: CSARGGSMNTEAFF. DNA of the CDR3: TGCAGTGCTAGGGGCGGCAGCATGAACACTGAAGCTTTCTTT.